The rows below give T cell receptor beta chains drawn from one sample of a study of beta chain features in type 1 diabetes. The repertoire was sequenced with immunoSEQ multiplex PCR; TCRdb's copy has only in-frame clones and lacks some. The repertoire holds 150,000 to 190,000 clones, less than 9.5% seen once, with 0.55% to 0.65% in the top ten. The specimen sequenced was central memory CD4+ T cells from blood. The receptors were sampled from a young man in good health. Each CDR3 is given with its conserved first and last residue. D genes are given only for firm matches. Size values are once, few and many counts, or a class for expanded clones, and some rows have none.

j_call,v_call,clone_size,d_call,cdr3_nt,cdr3_aa
TRBJ2-3,TRBV7-3,.,.,TGTGCCAGCAGCTTAACCCCGAGAACTAGCACAGATACGCAGTATTTT,CASSLTPRTSTDTQYF
TRBJ1-4,TRBV2,.,.,TGTGCCAGCAGTCTCGGGGGGGATAAGGAAAAACTGTTTTTT,CASSLGGDKEKLFF
TRBJ2-5,TRBV6-6,.,TRBD1,TGTGCCAGCAGTCGGGACAGTGAGACCCAGTACTTC,CASSRDSETQYF
TRBJ2-7,TRBV15,few,TRBD1,TGTGCCACCAGCAGAGGACAGGGGGCCAATTCCTACGAGCAGTACTTC,CATSRGQGANSYEQYF
TRBJ2-5,TRBV4-1,.,TRBD2,TGCGCCAGCAGCCAAGAGGTCACTAGCGGGGGAGAGACCCAGTACTTC,CASSQEVTSGGETQYF
TRBJ1-5,TRBV21-1,.,.,TGTGCCAGCAGCATACAGGGGGACAGGGAAAATCAGCCCCAGCATTTT,CASSIQGDRENQPQHF
TRBJ2-3,TRBV10-3,many,.,TGTGCCATCAGTGAGGGACAAGACACAGATACGCAGTATTTT,CAISEGQDTDTQYF
TRBJ2-5,TRBV20-1,many,.,TGCAGTGCTGAGTACCAAGAGACCCAGTACTTC,CSAEYQETQYF
TRBJ1-2,TRBV5-6,.,.,TGTGCCAGCAGCAGTCAACTGGTTAGCTATGGCTACACCTTC,CASSSQLVSYGYTF
TRBJ1-2,TRBV7-9,.,TRBD1,TGTGCCAGCAGCCAGGACAGGGATGGTGGCTACACCTTC,CASSQDRDGGYTF
TRBJ1-5,TRBV7-9,few,.,TGTGCCAGCAGCAACAGTAATCAGCCCCAGCATTTT,CASSNSNQPQHF
TRBJ1-2,TRBV28,few,TRBD1,TGTGCCAGCAGTTTACCCGCTACAGGGGGCGCAGGGACCTTC,CASSLPATGGAGTF
TRBJ1-6,TRBV19,.,.,TGTGCCAGTAGCCAGACAGTAGTTAATTCACCCCTCCACTTT,CASSQTVVNSPLHF
TRBJ1-1,TRBV7-2,.,.,TGTGCCAGCAGCTTAGTCACCGGTGAAGCTTTCTTT,CASSLVTGEAFF
TRBJ1-1,TRBV7-9,many,.,TGTGCCAGCAGCCAGAGACAGACTGGCACTGAAGCTTTCTTT,CASSQRQTGTEAFF
TRBJ2-7,TRBV30,few,.,TGTGCCTGGAGCCTTTCGTACGAGCAGTACTTC,CAWSLSYEQYF
TRBJ1-2,TRBV28,few,TRBD1,TGTGCCAGCAGCAGATCGGGGACAGGGAATTTGAATGGCTACACCTTC,CASSRSGTGNLNGYTF
TRBJ1-6,TRBV11-2,.,.,TGTGCCAGCAGCCCTGCCGGAAGGCGCCGAGGGTCACCCCTCCACTTT,CASSPAGRRRGSPLHF
TRBJ1-1,TRBV18,.,TRBD1,TGTGCCAGCTCACGACTGGGACAGGGGGCCTATTATGAAGCTTTCTTT,CASSRLGQGAYYEAFF
TRBJ2-6,TRBV6-5,few,.,TGTGCCAGCAGCCTCAGGGTCCCTGGGGCCAACGTCCTGACTTTC,CASSLRVPGANVLTF
TRBJ1-2,TRBV28,few,TRBD1,TGTGCCAGCACCCTCCCGGGACAGGGTTATGGCTACACCTTC,CASTLPGQGYGYTF
TRBJ1-1,TRBV10-3,.,.,TGTGCCATCAGTGAGGGGTACAGGGAGCTCGCTGAAGCTTTCTTT,CAISEGYRELAEAFF
TRBJ1-1,TRBV29-1,few,.,TGCAGCGTTGGGCGGGAGAGCACTGAAGCTTTCTTT,CSVGRESTEAFF
TRBJ1-4,TRBV2,few,TRBD1,TGTGCCAGCAGTCCCTCCGGGACAGCTTATGAAAAACTGTTTTTT,CASSPSGTAYEKLFF
TRBJ1-3,TRBV6-5,.,.,TGTGCCAGCAGTTACTCAGCAGGGCTCGGTGGAAACACCATATATTTT,CASSYSAGLGGNTIYF
TRBJ2-1,TRBV4-3,.,TRBD1,TGCGCCAGCAGCCAAGAAGGGACAGGAACTTACAATGAGCAGTTCTTC,CASSQEGTGTYNEQFF
TRBJ2-5,TRBV20-1,few,.,TGCAGGGCTGTCTGGGCAGAGACCCAGTACTTC,CRAVWAETQYF
TRBJ1-1,TRBV11-2,few,.,TGTGCCAGCAGCCAGGGGCCCCAGAACACTGAAGCTTTCTTT,CASSQGPQNTEAFF
TRBJ2-7,TRBV19,many,TRBD1,TGTGCCAGTAGCACCCGGGACAGACCCTACGAGCAGTACTTC,CASSTRDRPYEQYF
TRBJ2-7,TRBV7-9,few,TRBD2,TGTGCCAGCAGCTGGGAGGGCGGAAGCTACGAGCAGTACTTC,CASSWEGGSYEQYF
TRBJ1-5,TRBV28,few,TRBD1,TGTGCCAGCAGTTTAAGTGGGGGACAGAATCAGCCCCAGCATTTT,CASSLSGGQNQPQHF